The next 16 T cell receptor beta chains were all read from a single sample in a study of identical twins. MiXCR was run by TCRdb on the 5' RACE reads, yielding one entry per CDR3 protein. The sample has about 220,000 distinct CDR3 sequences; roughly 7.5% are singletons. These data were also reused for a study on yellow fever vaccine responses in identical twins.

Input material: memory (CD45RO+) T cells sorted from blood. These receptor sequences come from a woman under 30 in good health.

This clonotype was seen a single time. The DNA of the CDR3 is TGTGCCAGTACCACCGTGGCCGGCTTTTCTGCTGAAGCTTTCTTT. This encodes CASTTVAGFSAEAFF. V usage is TRBV19 and J usage is TRBJ1-1; D ambiguous. Trimming shortened V by 7 bases and J by 6 bases, and 21 bases separated the two germline ends. CDR3 length: 15 amino acids. Germline values: CDR1 LNHDA, CDR2 SQIVND (reference sequence).

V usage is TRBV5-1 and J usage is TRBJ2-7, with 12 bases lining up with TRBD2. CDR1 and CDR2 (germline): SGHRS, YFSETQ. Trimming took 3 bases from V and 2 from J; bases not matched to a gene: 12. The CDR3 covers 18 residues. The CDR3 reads CASSSAGTSGSTTYEQYF. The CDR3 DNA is TGCGCCAGCAGCTCGGCGGGGACTAGCGGGTCTACCACCTACGAGCAGTACTTC.

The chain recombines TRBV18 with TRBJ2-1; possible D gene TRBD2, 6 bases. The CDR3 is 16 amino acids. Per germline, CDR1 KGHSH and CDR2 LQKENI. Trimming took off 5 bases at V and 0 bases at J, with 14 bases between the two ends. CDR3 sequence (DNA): TGTGCCAGCTCAGGTACCTTCGGGAGCTCCTACAATGAGCAGTTCTTC. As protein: CASSGTFGSSYNEQFF.

The CDR3 nucleotides are TGTGCCAGTTCTAGCGGGAGGGCCTTAGGAACCTACAATGAGCAGTTCTTC. This translates into CASSSGRALGTYNEQFF. The rearrangement links TRBV6-2 or TRBV6-3 to TRBJ2-1, with TRBD2 matching over 12 bases. The CDR3 loop spans 17 amino acids. Germline V gives CDR1 MNHEY, CDR2 SVGEGT. With V trimmed by 9 bases and J by 2 bases, 11 bases remained unmatched.

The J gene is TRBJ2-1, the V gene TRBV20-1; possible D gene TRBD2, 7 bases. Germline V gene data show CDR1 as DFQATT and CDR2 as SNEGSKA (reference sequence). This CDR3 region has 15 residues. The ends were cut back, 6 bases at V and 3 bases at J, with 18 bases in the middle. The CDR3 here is CSATPRGANYNEQFF. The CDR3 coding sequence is TGCAGTGCCACCCCCCGGGGGGCAAACTACAATGAGCAGTTCTTC.

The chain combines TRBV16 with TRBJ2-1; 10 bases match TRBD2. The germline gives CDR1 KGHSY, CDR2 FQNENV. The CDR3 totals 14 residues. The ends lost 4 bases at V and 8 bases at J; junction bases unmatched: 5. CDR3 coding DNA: TGTGCCAGCAGCCGGGGGACTAGCGCGGATGAGCAGTTCTTC. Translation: CASSRGTSADEQFF.

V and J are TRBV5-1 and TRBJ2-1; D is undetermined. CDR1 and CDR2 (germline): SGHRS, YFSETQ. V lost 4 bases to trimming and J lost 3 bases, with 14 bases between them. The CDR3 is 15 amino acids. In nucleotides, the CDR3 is TGCGCCAGCAGCGCCGGCCCTGGGCACTACAATGAGCAGTTCTTC. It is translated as CASSAGPGHYNEQFF.

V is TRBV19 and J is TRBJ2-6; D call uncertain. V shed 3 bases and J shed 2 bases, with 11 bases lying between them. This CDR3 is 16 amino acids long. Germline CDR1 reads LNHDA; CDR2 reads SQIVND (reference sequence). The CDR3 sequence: CASSMGIWAGANVLTF. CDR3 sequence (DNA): TGTGCCAGTAGTATGGGTATATGGGCTGGGGCCAACGTCCTGACTTTC.

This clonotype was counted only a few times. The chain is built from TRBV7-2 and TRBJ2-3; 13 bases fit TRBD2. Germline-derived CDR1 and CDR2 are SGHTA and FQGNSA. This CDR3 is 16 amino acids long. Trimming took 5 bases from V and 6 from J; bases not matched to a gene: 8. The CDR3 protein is CASSAQLAGGGDTQYF. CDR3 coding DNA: TGTGCCAGCAGCGCCCAACTAGCGGGAGGGGGGGATACGCAGTATTTT.

The CDR3 reads CASRSMSSGANVLTF. In nucleotides, the CDR3 is TGTGCCAGCAGATCGATGAGCTCTGGGGCCAACGTCCTGACTTTC. This chain connects TRBV27 to TRBJ2-6; D uncertain. CDR3 length: 15 amino acids. The germline gives CDR1 MNHEY, CDR2 SMNVEV (reference sequence). V gave up 6 bases and J gave up 0 bases, with 9 bases separating them.

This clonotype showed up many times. CDR3 sequence (DNA): TGTGCCAGCTCACCGGGACAGGGTGGTAACATTCAGTACTTC. It translates to CASSPGQGGNIQYF. The J gene is TRBJ2-4, the V gene TRBV18, with TRBD1 matching over 9 bases. CDR3 size: 14 residues. V dropped 3 bases and J dropped 7; count of bases not matched to a gene: 4. Germline-derived CDR1 and CDR2 are KGHSH and LQKENI.

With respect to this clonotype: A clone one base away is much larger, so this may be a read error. CDR3 sequence reads: CVSSYTGARDEQFF. DNA of the CDR3: TGTGTCAGCAGCTATACAGGGGCCAGGGATGAGCAGTTCTTC. This sequence joins TRBV7-9 and TRBJ2-1; 7 nucleotides agree with TRBD1. The germline gives CDR1 SEHNR, CDR2 FQNEAQ (reference sequence). The CDR3 has 14 amino acids.

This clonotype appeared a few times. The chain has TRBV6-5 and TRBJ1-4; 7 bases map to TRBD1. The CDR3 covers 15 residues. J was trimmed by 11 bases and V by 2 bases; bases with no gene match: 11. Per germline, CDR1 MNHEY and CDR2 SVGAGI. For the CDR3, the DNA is TGTGCCAGCAGTTACCGACAGGGAGCAATCGGGAAACTGTTTTTT. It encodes CASSYRQGAIGKLFF.

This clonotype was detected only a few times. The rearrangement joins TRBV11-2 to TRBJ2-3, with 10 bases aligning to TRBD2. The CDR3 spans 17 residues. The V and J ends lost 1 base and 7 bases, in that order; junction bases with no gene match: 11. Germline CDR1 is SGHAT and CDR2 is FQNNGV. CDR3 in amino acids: CASSLVSSGGPQNTQYF. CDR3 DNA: TGTGCCAGCAGCTTAGTGTCTAGCGGGGGCCCCCAAAATACGCAGTATTTT.

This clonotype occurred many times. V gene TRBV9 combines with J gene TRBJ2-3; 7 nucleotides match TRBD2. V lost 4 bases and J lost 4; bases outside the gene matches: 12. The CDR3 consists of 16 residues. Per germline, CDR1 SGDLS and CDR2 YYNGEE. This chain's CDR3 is CASSLTTQREADTQYF. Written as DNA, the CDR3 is TGTGCCAGCAGCCTAACTACCCAACGGGAGGCAGATACGCAGTATTTT. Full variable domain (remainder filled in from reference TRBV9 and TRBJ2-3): DSGVTQTPKHLITATGQRVTLRCSPRSGDLSVYWYQQSLDQGLQFLIQYYNGEERAKGNILERFSAQQFPDLHSELNLSSLELGDSALYFCASSLTTQREADTQYFGPGTRLTVL.

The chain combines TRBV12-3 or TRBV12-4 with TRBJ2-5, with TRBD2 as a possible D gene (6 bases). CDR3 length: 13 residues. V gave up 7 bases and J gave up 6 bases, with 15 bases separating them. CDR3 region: CASTRDSTQTQYF. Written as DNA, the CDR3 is TGTGCCAGCACCCGGGACTCCACCCAGACCCAGTACTTC.